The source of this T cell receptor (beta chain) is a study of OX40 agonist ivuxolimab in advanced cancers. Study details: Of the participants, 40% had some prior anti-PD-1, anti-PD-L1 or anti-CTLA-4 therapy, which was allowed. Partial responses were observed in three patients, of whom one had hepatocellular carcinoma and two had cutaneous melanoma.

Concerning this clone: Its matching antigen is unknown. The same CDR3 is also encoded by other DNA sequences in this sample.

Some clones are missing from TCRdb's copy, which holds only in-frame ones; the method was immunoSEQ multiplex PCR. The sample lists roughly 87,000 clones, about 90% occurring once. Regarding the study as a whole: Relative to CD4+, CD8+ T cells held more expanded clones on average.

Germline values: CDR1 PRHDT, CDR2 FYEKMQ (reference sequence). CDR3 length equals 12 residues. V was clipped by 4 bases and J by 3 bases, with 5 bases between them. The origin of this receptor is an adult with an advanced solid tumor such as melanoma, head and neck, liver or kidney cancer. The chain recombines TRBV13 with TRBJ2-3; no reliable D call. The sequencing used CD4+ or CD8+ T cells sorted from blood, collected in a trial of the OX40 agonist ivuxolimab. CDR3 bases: TGTGCCAGCAGCTCAATTACAGATACGCAGTATTTT. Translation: CASSSITDTQYF.